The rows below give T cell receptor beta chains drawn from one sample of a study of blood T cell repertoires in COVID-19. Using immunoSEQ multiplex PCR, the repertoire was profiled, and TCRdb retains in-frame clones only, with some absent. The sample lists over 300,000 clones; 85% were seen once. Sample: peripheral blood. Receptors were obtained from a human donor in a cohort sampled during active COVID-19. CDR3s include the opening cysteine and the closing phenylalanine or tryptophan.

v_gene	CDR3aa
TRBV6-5	CASKQGVNTEAFF
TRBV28	CASTIQGAMGGYTF
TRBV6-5	CAKRDKLYEQYF
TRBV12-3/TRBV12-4	CASSLEGRQYF
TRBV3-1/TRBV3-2	CASGGGAYNEQFF
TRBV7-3	CASSFGPGGPEAFF
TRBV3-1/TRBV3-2	CASSQGRTYEQYF
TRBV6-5	CASRRGEAPLHF
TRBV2	CASIRQGTSYGYTF
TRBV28	CASSSGSEGARGYTF
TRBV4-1	CASSQLTSTNEKLFF
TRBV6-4	CASSDGQGQSYTF
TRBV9	CASSKDRGGFNTEAFF
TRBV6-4	CASSDSRNSPLHF
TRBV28	CASSTPEWGVGGYTF
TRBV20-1	CSASIRDIDGYTF
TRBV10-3	CAIRSRIAGSTDTQYF
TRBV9	CASSARTGGNSGANVLTF
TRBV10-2	CASSDRFNYEQYF
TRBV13	CASSLGQAETQYF
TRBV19	CASSSSGTVNTEAFF
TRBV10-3	CAVTSGSYEQYF
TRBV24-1	CATSDLGRADTQYF
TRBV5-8	CASSFPGQTLLGVRSYTF
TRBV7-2	CASSLVGSGGAHEQYF
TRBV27	CASRGQGANSPLHF
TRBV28	CASSYTMGDRSEAFF
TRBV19	CASSERREGSPLHF
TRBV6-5	CASRSTGGGNQPQHF
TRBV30	CAWRQTNTGELFF
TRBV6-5	CASRDTANQPQHF
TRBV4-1	CASSLRSGQGPANYGYTF